The present T cell receptor beta chain was sequenced within a study of PD-L1 blockade in urothelial cancer. About the study: Dosed intravenously at 1,200 mg every 3 weeks, atezolizumab was initiated by patients in the mid-2010s.

TCRdb's copy holds only in-frame clones and misses some; the assay was immunoSEQ multiplex PCR. The data contain 48,000 or so clones, 87% of them singletons. The J segment lost 4 bases and the V segment lost 0 bases, leaving 10 bases of the junction unmatched. This CDR3 spans 18 amino acids. Germline-derived CDR1 and CDR2 are SGHAT and FQNNGV. The time point: pretreatment peripheral blood. This TCR derives from an older woman with urothelial cancer. This sequence joins TRBV11-2 and TRBJ1-1; 11 bases agree with TRBD1. This specimen consisted of PBMCs, obtained around atezolizumab (anti-PD-L1) treatment. The CDR3 here is CASSLDIGQGAGITEAFF. CDR3 bases: TGTGCCAGCAGCTTAGATATTGGACAGGGGGCCGGGATCACTGAAGCTTTCTTT.